This T cell receptor beta chain is from a study of T cell responses to AZD1222 COVID-19 vaccine. Overall study findings and caveats: Females made up more of the donors, who were largely white British, and clonal diversity may have come out too low. Spike-specific TCR breadth rose after two AZD1222 doses, and depth rose as well. Repertoire samples came only from after the peak T cell response. Only six individuals given AZD1222 were seropositive at baseline.

As regards this clone: Antigen unknown.

Germline loops: CDR1 MNHEY, CDR2 SVGAGI. The CDR3 has 13 amino acids. V was cut by 4 bases and J by 4 bases, with 10 bases left in between. The protocol was immunoSEQ multiplex PCR, while the TCRdb copy is restricted to in-frame clones and leaves out a portion. There are about 170,000 clones in the sample; 70% to 90% occur only once, and 0.95% to 1.1% lies in the top ten. This clonotype was obtained from an adult who received the AZD1222 COVID-19 vaccine. The material sequenced was peripheral blood, taken 28 days after the second AZD1222 dose. The chain links TRBV6-5 to TRBJ1-2; D remains ambiguous. CDR3 region: CASSSGASYGYTF. CDR3 DNA sequence: TGTGCCAGCAGTTCGGGAGCGAGCTATGGCTACACCTTC.